This T cell receptor beta chain was documented in a study of neurological immune-mediated disorders. Findings and limits, study-wide: In HTLV-1-associated myelopathy, TCR clonal expansion was greatest, and in multiple sclerosis it was least, below healthy controls.

This clonotype was counted ten times or more. Its antigen is undetermined. Time point given: longitudinal time-point 1 (baseline). The team produced cDNA through 5'RACE using 10-nucleotide random UMIs. TCRdb re-called the 5' RACE reads with MiXCR, one entry per CDR3 protein. Of 35,000 to 45,000 distinct CDR3 sequences in the sample, under 4% were seen once. What was sequenced was PBMCs. This sequence was found in a woman aged 55-69 years with multiple sclerosis.

The CDR3 loop is CASSLNGEGYGYTF. The CDR3 region has the DNA TGTGCCAGCAGTTTAAATGGGGAGGGCTATGGCTACACCTTC. V gene TRBV12-3 or TRBV12-4 combines with J gene TRBJ1-2; D unresolved. Trimming shortened V by 2 bases and J by 4 bases, and 11 bases separated the two germline ends. The CDR3 runs to 14 residues.